This T cell receptor (beta chain) was sequenced in a study of blood T cell repertoires in COVID-19. Study-level information: Sites in the United States, Italy and Spain provided acute and convalescent COVID-19 samples. Sample material is recorded as cDNA or gDNA derived from T cells, B-cell-depleted T cells, or PBMCs.

TCRdb's table, derived via immunoSEQ multiplex PCR, lists solely in-frame clones and lacks some. The table lists under 150,000 clones, around 88% of them singletons. CDR1 is SGDLS and CDR2 is YYNGEE in the germline V gene. The ends were cut back, 0 bases at V and 1 base at J, with 13 bases in the middle. The CDR3 runs 16 residues. The receptor's source is a man aged 50 or older with active or convalescent COVID-19. Sequencing was performed on peripheral blood. The chain joins TRBV9 to TRBJ2-5; perhaps TRBD2 as D (7 bases). CDR3 protein: CASSVVRGGGQETQYF. DNA of the CDR3: TGTGCCAGCAGCGTAGTGCGGGGAGGGGGCCAAGAGACCCAGTACTTC.